This TCR beta chain stems from a study of T cells in lung cancer brain metastases. Guided by marked H&E slides, tumor areas were macrodissected from five unstained, deparaffinized 10 um sections. Some clones are missing from TCRdb's copy, which holds only in-frame ones; the method was immunoSEQ multiplex PCR. This table has about 4,000 clones, approximately 90% appearing once. There are 14 residues in the CDR3. V was pared by 1 base and J by 0 bases, with 4 bases between. CDR1 and CDR2 from the germline V gene are SGHAT and FQNNGV. The source of this sequence is a man between 60 and 75 years old with non-small cell lung cancer. J is TRBJ1-3 and V is TRBV11-2; D is uncertain. The material sequenced was tumor tissue from the primary lung tumor. Here the CDR3 reads CASSLADSGNTIYF. The CDR3 DNA reads TGTGCCAGCAGCTTAGCAGACTCTGGAAACACCATATATTTT.